Presented here are 25 T cell receptor beta chains from one specimen sequenced in a study of T cell responses to AZD1222 COVID-19 vaccine. Data came from immunoSEQ multiplex PCR; TCRdb stores just in-frame clones and leaves some out. The sample comprises 150,000 to 200,000 clones, 90% to 95% of which are singletons, and approximately 4% rests with the top ten. This sample comprised peripheral blood, obtained on day 0 of AZD1222 vaccination. All receptors come from an adult in good health.

This clone was observed a few times. This chain links TRBV3-1 (or the pseudogene TRBV3-2) with TRBJ1-2; D is possibly TRBD1 (6 bases). V was pared by 1 base and J by 2 bases, with 14 bases between. This CDR3 has 16 amino acids. Germline V gene data show CDR1 as LGHDT and CDR2 as YNNKEL (reference sequence). The CDR3 loop reads CASSQGYAGANYGYTF. As DNA, the CDR3 is TGTGCCAGCAGCCAAGGATACGCAGGGGCGAACTATGGCTACACCTTC.

This clone was recorded a few times. The chain uses TRBV10-3 and TRBJ1-5; D call uncertain. The CDR3 sequence is 16 residues long. V lost 4 bases and J lost 0, with 13 bases in between. CDR1 and CDR2 from the germline V gene are ENHRY and SYGVKD. This CDR3 is CAISGVGRDSNQPQHF. CDR3 in DNA: TGTGCCATCAGTGGGGTGGGGAGGGATAGCAATCAGCCCCAGCATTTT.

CDR3 nucleotide sequence: TGTGCCAGCTCACCACCAGCGGTGGAGTACAATGAGCAGTTCTTC. The encoded protein is CASSPPAVEYNEQFF. The rearrangement uses TRBV18 and TRBJ2-1, with D tentatively TRBD2 (5 bases). The CDR3 loop spans 15 amino acids. CDR1 is KGHSH and CDR2 is LQKENI in the germline V gene. Trimming removed 0 bases from V and 4 bases from J, with 10 bases in between. The whole variable domain, remainder taken from reference TRBV18 and TRBJ2-1, is NAGVMQNPRHLVRRRGQEARLRCSPMKGHSHVYWYRQLPEEGLKFMVYLQKENIIDESGMPKERFSAEFPKEGPSILRIQQVVRGDSAAYFCASSPPAVEYNEQFFGPGTRLTVL.

This clone appeared a single time. The V call is TRBV3-1 (or the pseudogene TRBV3-2), the J call TRBJ2-7; 7 bases match TRBD1. This CDR3 has 13 residues. V lost 5 bases, J lost 2 bases, and 3 bases stayed unmatched. The germline CDR1 and CDR2 sequences are LGHDT and YNNKEL (reference sequence). Here the CDR3 reads CASSYGQAYEQYF. DNA of the CDR3: TGTGCCAGCAGCTACGGACAGGCCTACGAGCAGTACTTC.

The CDR3: CASSPSGLATYEQYF. The CDR3 coding sequence is TGCGCCAGCAGCCCCTCGGGACTAGCGACCTACGAGCAGTACTTC. The gene calls are TRBV5-1 and TRBJ2-7, with 10 bases lining up with TRBD2. Germline V gives CDR1 SGHRS, CDR2 YFSETQ. Germline trimming cut 4 bases from V and 2 bases from J; bases unmatched to any gene: 6. CDR3 size: 15 residues.

The chain joins TRBV30 to TRBJ1-1; TRBD1 is a possible D gene (5 bases). V was trimmed by 2 bases and J by 0 bases, leaving 10 bases between them. This CDR3 comprises 14 residues. Per germline, CDR1 GTSNPN and CDR2 SVGIG (reference sequence). The CDR3, as DNA: TGTGCCTGGAGTACGACAGTCTTGAACACTGAAGCTTTCTTT. The encoded protein is CAWSTTVLNTEAFF. The full variable domain, its missing parts supplied by reference TRBV30 and TRBJ1-1, is SQTIHQWPATLVQPVGSPLSLECTVEGTSNPNLYWYRQAAGRGLQLLFYSVGIGQISSEVPQNLSASRPQDRQFILSSKKLLLSDSGFYLCAWSTTVLNTEAFFGQGTRLTVV.

This clone was counted once. V gene TRBV20-1 combines with J gene TRBJ1-6; D may be TRBD1 (6 bases). From germline, CDR1 is DFQATT and CDR2 SNEGSKA (reference sequence). V lost 6 bases and J 6 bases, leaving 18 bases between the germline ends. The CDR3 covers 15 residues. This chain's CDR3 is CSASLDSPFNSPLHF. The CDR3 bases are TGCAGTGCAAGTCTGGACAGCCCCTTTAATTCACCCCTCCACTTT.

CDR3 in amino acids: CASYSLATEAFF. CDR3 DNA: TGTGCCAGTTACTCTCTCGCAACTGAAGCTTTCTTT. The chain combines TRBV19 with TRBJ1-1; D is undetermined. The CDR3 runs 12 residues. Germline V gene data show CDR1 as LNHDA and CDR2 as SQIVND (reference sequence). V lost 8 bases and J lost 5, with 12 bases in between.

The V and J genes are TRBV5-1 and TRBJ2-1; TRBD2 agrees at 9 bases. V lost 3 bases and J lost 6; bases outside the gene matches: 10. Looked up from germline, CDR1 is SGHRS and CDR2 is YFSETQ. The CDR3 totals 16 residues. The CDR3 DNA reads as TGCGCCAGCAGCTCCGGGGCAGCGGGAGGTGTCAATGAGCAGTTCTTC. It yields the protein CASSSGAAGGVNEQFF.

The J gene is TRBJ2-7, the V gene TRBV10-1, with no clear D. The germline V and J ends were trimmed by 5 bases and 0 bases, with 5 bases remaining between them. Germline-derived CDR1 and CDR2 are WNHNN and SYGVQD (reference sequence). The CDR3 extends over 12 amino acids. Here the CDR3 reads CASSNFSYEQYF. The DNA of the CDR3 is TGCGCCAGCAGTAATTTCTCCTACGAGCAGTACTTC.

This clone was picked up a small number of times. The gene calls are TRBV6-5 and TRBJ2-5; D tentatively fits TRBD1 or TRBD2 (6 bases each). The CDR3 contains 15 residues. V was cut by 10 bases and J by 5 bases, with 23 bases left in between. Looked up from germline, CDR1 is MNHEY and CDR2 is SVGAGI. This chain's CDR3 is CAIKRRGGPGETQYF. Here the CDR3 DNA reads TGTGCCATCAAACGTCGTGGGGGGCCTGGGGAGACCCAGTACTTC.

J is TRBJ2-7 and V is TRBV21-1; the table's D call TRBD1 went unverified against the DNA. TRBV21-1 is deemed a pseudogene. This CDR3 has 19 amino acids. The CDR3 region has the DNA TGTGCCAGCAGCAAAGTAAGGACAGGGGGCACTAGCGGCTACTACGAGCAGTACTTC. This encodes CASSKVRTGGTSGYYEQYF.

The chain employs TRBV18 and TRBJ1-4; 7 bases match TRBD1. The germline gives CDR1 KGHSH, CDR2 LQKENI. This CDR3 region has 15 residues. J gave up 8 bases and V 3 bases, and 9 bases lay outside the gene matches. CDR3 amino acids: CASSPDRQGGEKLFF. DNA for the CDR3: TGTGCCAGCTCACCGGATAGACAGGGAGGAGAAAAACTGTTTTTT.

The V gene is TRBV5-1, the J gene TRBJ2-1, with D possibly TRBD1 on 7 matching bases. With 10 bases removed from V and 4 bases from J, the gap between germline ends came to 21 bases. The CDR3 is 15 amino acids. Germline loops: CDR1 SGHRS, CDR2 YFSETQ. CDR3: CAVSLTGEAYNEQFF. CDR3 DNA: TGCGCCGTTTCCCTCACAGGGGAGGCGTACAATGAGCAGTTCTTC.

This chain links TRBV11-2 with TRBJ2-5, with a possible D match to TRBD2 (6 bases). CDR1 and CDR2 from the germline V gene are SGHAT and FQNNGV. CDR3 length: 14 residues. The ends were cut back, 1 base at V and 5 bases at J, with 11 bases in the middle. Here the CDR3 DNA reads TGTGCCAGCAGCTTAGGGTTGGCGGGGGAGACCCAGTACTTC. It encodes CASSLGLAGETQYF.

CDR3 sequence: CASSARQGVEGSYEQYF. In DNA form, the CDR3 reads TGCGCCAGCAGTGCACGACAGGGAGTCGAAGGGTCCTACGAGCAGTACTTC. V gene TRBV23-1 combines with J gene TRBJ2-7; 7 nucleotides align to TRBD1. TRBV23-1 is an open reading frame, and its role is uncertain. The CDR3 is 17 residues long. The J segment lost 1 base and the V segment lost 5 bases, leaving 14 bases of the junction unmatched.

CDR3 in DNA: TGTGCCAGCAGTTTTCCCGGAGATGAGCAGTTCTTC. It encodes CASSFPGDEQFF. J is TRBJ2-1 and V is TRBV12-3 or TRBV12-4; no firm D call. The CDR3 totals 12 residues. V shed 3 bases and J shed 8 bases, with 8 bases lying between them.

This chain links TRBV6-5 with TRBJ2-3, with TRBD1 as a possible D gene (5 bases). This CDR3 is built from 12 residues. From germline, CDR1 is MNHEY and CDR2 SVGAGI. Trimming removed 7 bases from V and 5 bases from J, with 10 bases in between. This chain's CDR3 is CASTGGQDTQYF. DNA of the CDR3: TGTGCCAGCACCGGCGGACAAGATACGCAGTATTTT.

This sequence joins TRBV5-8 and TRBJ1-5; D uncertain. The V and J ends lost 0 bases and 2 bases respectively, with 9 bases between them. The CDR3 contains 15 residues. From germline, CDR1 is SGHTS and CDR2 YDEGEE. This chain's CDR3 is CASSLAQWGNQPQHF. The CDR3 DNA sequence: TGTGCCAGCAGCTTGGCCCAGTGGGGCAATCAGCCCCAGCATTTT.

Here the CDR3 DNA reads TGTGCCAGCAGCGCAGACAGACACGGGGGTGAAAAACTGTTTTTT. Protein product: CASSADRHGGEKLFF. The chain is built from TRBV9 and TRBJ1-4; weak D call: TRBD1 (5 bases). The V gene's germline CDR1 is SGDLS and CDR2 YYNGEE. The CDR3 has 15 amino acids. V lost 3 bases, J lost 7 bases, and 16 bases lay in between.

The chain is built from TRBV3-1 (or the pseudogene TRBV3-2) and TRBJ2-3; D remains unclear. This CDR3 has 17 amino acids. With 1 base removed from V and 0 bases from J, the gap between germline ends came to 14 bases. CDR1 and CDR2 from the germline V gene are LGHDT and YNNKEL (reference sequence). The CDR3 coding sequence is TGTGCCAGCAGCCAAGCTTTGGGCGGTGCTAGCACAGATACGCAGTATTTT. Protein sequence: CASSQALGGASTDTQYF.

The rearrangement joins TRBV6-5 to TRBJ1-1, with 9 bases lining up with TRBD1. The CDR3 has 14 amino acids. Losses at the gene ends were 6 bases for V and 1 base for J; bases not matched to a gene: 3. Germline V gene data show CDR1 as MNHEY and CDR2 as SVGAGI. The CDR3 DNA sequence: TGTGCCAGCAGGCTGACAGGGGGGAACACTGAAGCTTTCTTT. This translates into CASRLTGGNTEAFF.

This chain joins TRBV5-1 and TRBJ2-1; either TRBD1 or TRBD2 may fit D (5 bases each). The CDR3 extends over 14 amino acids. CDR1 and CDR2 (germline): SGHRS, YFSETQ. Trimming took off 7 bases at V and 9 bases at J, with 20 bases between the two ends. The CDR3 reads CASGPYPGRGEQFF. The CDR3, as DNA: TGCGCCAGCGGACCTTACCCGGGGCGAGGTGAGCAGTTCTTC.

The V call is TRBV10-3, the J call TRBJ1-2, with 10 positions matching TRBD1. The CDR3 loop spans 14 amino acids. J gave up 6 bases and V 10 bases, and 11 bases lay outside the gene matches. The germline V gene has CDR1 ENHRY and CDR2 SYGVKD. The CDR3 bases are TGTGCCACCAAACCGGGACAGGGGATACATGGCTACACCTTC. Translated, it gives CATKPGQGIHGYTF.

This rearrangement joins TRBV19 to TRBJ1-4, with D perhaps matching TRBD1 (5 bases). V gave up 6 bases and J gave up 5 bases, with 13 bases separating them. The CDR3 is 14 residues long. CDR1 LNHDA and CDR2 SQIVND come from the germline V gene (reference sequence). This CDR3 reads CASSDGGGNEKLFF. The CDR3 DNA follows: TGTGCCAGTAGCGATGGCGGGGGAAATGAAAAACTGTTTTTT.